A single sample is the source of the 26 T cell receptor beta chains below, sequenced in a study of blood T cell repertoires in COVID-19. Generated by immunoSEQ multiplex PCR, the TCRdb table keeps only in-frame clones and is missing some. The table lists about 110,000 clones, around 79% of them singletons. Specimen: peripheral blood. The receptor source for this set is a man in his sixties or seventies with active or convalescent COVID-19.

The chain joins TRBV5-1 to TRBJ1-4, with a possible D match to TRBD1 (5 bases). Between the trimmed V and J ends, which lost 0 bases and 8 bases, there was a span of 11 bases. CDR3 length equals 14 residues. Germline CDR1 SGHRS, CDR2 YFSETQ. The CDR3 loop is CASSLEGNDEKLFF. The CDR3 DNA is TGCGCCAGCAGCTTGGAGGGGAACGACGAAAAACTGTTTTTT.

As to this clone: One end of the junction fails to match germline, which may point to a read error. Other DNA sequences within the sample encode an identical CDR3. V and J are TRBV7-9 and TRBJ1-2; 8 nucleotides agree with TRBD1. The CDR3 has 14 amino acids. CDR1 is SEHNR, CDR2 FQNEAQ, per germline (reference sequence). The CDR3: CASSTPGGREGYTF. CDR3 DNA sequence: TGTGCTAGCAGCACACCAGGGGGCAGAGAGGGCTACACCTTC. The whole variable domain, filled in from reference TRBV7-9 and TRBJ1-2, reads DTGVSQNPRHKITKRGQNVTFRCDPISEHNRLYWYRQTLGQGPEFLTYFQNEAQLEKSRLLSDRFSAERPKGSFSTLEIQRTEQGDSAMYLCASSTPGGREGYTFGSGTRLTVV.

The genes are TRBV5-1 and TRBJ2-2; tentative D call: TRBD2 (5 bases). Trimming took off 0 bases at V and 0 bases at J, with 6 bases between the two ends. Germline CDR1 and CDR2: SGHRS and YFSETQ. The CDR3 is 15 amino acids. The CDR3 region is CASSLAGANTGELFF. In DNA form, the CDR3 reads TGCGCCAGCAGCTTGGCCGGGGCGAACACCGGGGAGCTGTTTTTT.

This clone was recorded only once. V usage is TRBV7-9 and J usage is TRBJ2-2; a weak D match, TRBD2 (6 bases). V lost 5 bases to trimming and J lost 5 bases, with 9 bases between them. There are 13 residues in the CDR3. Germline CDR1 and CDR2: SEHNR and FQNEAQ (reference sequence). The CDR3 loop reads CASSRGSTGELFF. As DNA, the CDR3 is TGTGCCAGCAGCCGGGGGTCTACCGGGGAGCTGTTTTTT. Filled out from reference TRBV7-9 and TRBJ2-2, the complete variable domain reads DTGVSQNPRHKITKRGQNVTFRCDPISEHNRLYWYRQTLGQGPEFLTYFQNEAQLEKSRLLSDRFSAERPKGSFSTLEIQRTEQGDSAMYLCASSRGSTGELFFGEGSRLTVL.

The genes are TRBV2 and TRBJ2-7; tentatively, D is TRBD1 (5 bases). The ends were cut back, 5 bases at V and 5 bases at J, with 13 bases in the middle. The CDR3 is made up of 13 amino acids. The germline V gene has CDR1 SNHLY and CDR2 FYNNEI. The CDR3, as DNA: TGTGCCAGCAGTCCTCAGGGTCTCCACGAGCAGTACTTC. It translates to CASSPQGLHEQYF.

The V gene is TRBV5-1, the J gene TRBJ1-2; unclear D gene. The V gene's germline CDR1 is SGHRS and CDR2 YFSETQ. The V and J ends lost 4 bases and 4 bases respectively, with 14 bases between them. The CDR3 consists of 14 residues. The CDR3 loop is CASSEGGPLYGYTF. In DNA form, the CDR3 reads TGCGCCAGCAGCGAGGGAGGGCCCCTCTATGGCTACACCTTC. The whole variable domain, filled in from reference TRBV5-1 and TRBJ1-2, reads KAGVTQTPRYLIKTRGQQVTLSCSPISGHRSVSWYQQTPGQGLQFLFEYFSETQRNKGNFPGRFSGRQFSNSRSEMNVSTLELGDSALYLCASSEGGPLYGYTFGSGTRLTVV.

The chain employs TRBV5-4 and TRBJ1-6; D is unclear. The V gene's germline CDR1 is SGHNT and CDR2 YYREEE (reference sequence). The V and J ends lost 1 base and 6 bases respectively, with 11 bases between them. This CDR3 spans 15 amino acids. CDR3 nucleotides: TGTGCCAGCAGCTTGCAGGACGGAGGTAATTCACCCCTCCACTTT. This gives the protein CASSLQDGGNSPLHF.

Only a few counts were recorded for this clone. This chain joins TRBV19 and TRBJ1-1, with TRBD1 matching 8 bases. Germline V lookup: CDR1 LNHDA, CDR2 SQIVND (reference sequence). This CDR3 has 14 amino acids. The junction had 7 bases not matched to a gene; V was cut back by 4 bases and J by 6 bases. CDR3 amino acids: CASSNGQGLAEAFF. Here the CDR3 DNA reads TGTGCCAGTAGTAATGGACAGGGTCTAGCTGAAGCTTTCTTT.

The chain recombines TRBV2 with TRBJ2-6; 7 bases line up with TRBD1. Germline V gene data show CDR1 as SNHLY and CDR2 as FYNNEI. V was clipped by 6 bases and J by 2 bases; unmatched bases: 7. The CDR3 sequence is 16 residues long. The CDR3 loop is CASSLSQGTGANVLTF. CDR3 DNA sequence: TGTGCCAGCAGCTTATCACAGGGGACTGGGGCCAACGTCCTGACTTTC.

In this sample, this clone turned up a few times. The rearrangement links TRBV5-1 to TRBJ1-5; 7 bases map to TRBD1. Per the germline V gene, CDR1 is SGHRS and CDR2 is YFSETQ. The CDR3 sequence is 14 residues long. J lost 6 bases, V lost 4 bases, and 7 bases had no gene match. The CDR3 bases are TGCGCCAGCAGCGAAGGGACAGAGTCTCAGCCCCAGCATTTT. Translation gives CASSEGTESQPQHF. Full variable domain (rest looked up from reference TRBV5-1 and TRBJ1-5): KAGVTQTPRYLIKTRGQQVTLSCSPISGHRSVSWYQQTPGQGLQFLFEYFSETQRNKGNFPGRFSGRQFSNSRSEMNVSTLELGDSALYLCASSEGTESQPQHFGDGTRLSIL.

V is TRBV10-3 and J is TRBJ1-4; the D is unclear. This CDR3 spans 15 amino acids. The germline V and J ends were trimmed by 3 bases and 0 bases, with 8 bases remaining between them. CDR1 and CDR2 from the germline V gene are ENHRY and SYGVKD. DNA for the CDR3: TGTGCCATCAGTGAAGCGGTTGCAACTAATGAAAAACTGTTTTTT. Amino acids: CAISEAVATNEKLFF.

The gene calls are TRBV2 and TRBJ2-7; TRBD1 matches 7 bases. Germline assignment: CDR1 SNHLY and CDR2 FYNNEI. The CDR3 is 15 amino acids. The J segment lost 2 bases and the V segment lost 0 bases, leaving 4 bases of the junction unmatched. The CDR3 reads CASSEAGQQTYEQYF. In DNA form, the CDR3 reads TGTGCCAGCAGTGAAGCGGGACAGCAGACCTACGAGCAGTACTTC.

This chain joins TRBV7-9 and TRBJ2-7; tentatively, D is TRBD2 (6 bases). The V end was cut by 1 base, the J end by 2 bases, with 15 bases between. In germline, CDR1 is SEHNR, CDR2 FQNEAQ (reference sequence). The CDR3 totals 16 residues. CDR3 DNA: TGTGCCAGCAGCTTAGTCCCTAGCGAATCCCCCTACGAGCAGTACTTC. Its protein is CASSLVPSESPYEQYF.

About this clone: One end of the junction varies from germline; a read error may be responsible. The genes are TRBV7-2 and TRBJ2-1; tentative D call: TRBD1 (6 bases). Germline assignment: CDR1 SGHTA and CDR2 FQGNSA. CDR3 length: 21 residues. The CDR3 sequence is CASSIARPGHLPSFSYNEQFF. CDR3 nucleotides: TGTGCCAGCAGCATAGCCAGACCGGGACATCTCCCAAGTTTCTCCTACAATGAGCAGTTCTTC.

The chain has TRBV3-1 (or the pseudogene TRBV3-2) and TRBJ2-5; D ambiguous. Trimming took off 4 bases at V and 0 bases at J, with 15 bases between the two ends. There are 16 residues in the CDR3. CDR1 LGHDT and CDR2 YNNKEL come from the germline V gene (reference sequence). CDR3 sequence reads: CASSPGASMYQETQYF. The CDR3 DNA reads TGTGCCAGCAGCCCCGGTGCGAGCATGTACCAAGAGACCCAGTACTTC.

The DNA of the CDR3 is TGTGCCAGCAGTTTGTTCAACTACTATGGCTACACCTTC. Translated, it gives CASSLFNYYGYTF. The chain employs TRBV27 and TRBJ1-2; D is unclear. The CDR3 extends over 13 amino acids. Trimming stripped 3 bases from V and 3 bases from J, with 8 bases between. The V gene's germline CDR1 is MNHEY and CDR2 SMNVEV (reference sequence).

The chain joins TRBV11-1 to TRBJ2-1; 13 bases are shared with TRBD2. The CDR3 length is 16 residues. Germline V gene lookup returns CDR1 SGHAT and CDR2 FQDESV (reference sequence). V lost 4 bases to trimming and J lost 7 bases; unmatched junction nucleotides: 7. Written as DNA, the CDR3 is TGTGCCAGCAGCTGGACTAGCGGGAGAGCGGTAAATGAGCAGTTCTTC. It specifies CASSWTSGRAVNEQFF.

The rearrangement uses TRBV7-8 and TRBJ2-2; D gene uncertain. V lost 5 bases and J 2 bases, leaving 6 bases between the germline ends. The CDR3 runs to 13 residues. The V gene's germline CDR1 is SGHVS and CDR2 FQNEAQ. The CDR3 loop is CASSPLNTGELFF. DNA for the CDR3: TGTGCCAGCAGCCCTCTTAACACCGGGGAGCTGTTTTTT.

The chain couples TRBV5-1 to TRBJ2-5; 7 positions match TRBD1. Per germline, CDR1 SGHRS and CDR2 YFSETQ. The J segment lost 5 bases and the V segment lost 0 bases, leaving 7 bases of the junction unmatched. CDR3 length equals 15 residues. CDR3 nucleotides: TGCGCCAGCAGCTTGGCTGAGCAGGGACAGGAGACCCAGTACTTC. Translation: CASSLAEQGQETQYF.

This clone appeared once. The chain joins TRBV3-1 (or the pseudogene TRBV3-2) to TRBJ1-6; 7 bases agree with TRBD1. The length of the CDR3 is 16 residues. CDR1 and CDR2 from the germline V gene are LGHDT and YNNKEL (reference sequence). V lost 1 base and J lost 7; bases outside the gene matches: 7. The CDR3 reads CASSQGRGGRNSPLHF. The CDR3 nucleotides are TGTGCCAGCAGCCAAGGGCGAGGGGGCAGAAATTCACCCCTCCACTTT.

This rearrangement joins TRBV18 to TRBJ1-5; TRBD1 aligns across 7 bases. Germline V lookup: CDR1 KGHSH, CDR2 LQKENI. V dropped 6 bases and J dropped 5; count of bases not matched to a gene: 7. The CDR3 sequence is 14 residues long. Here the CDR3 reads CASSRQGSDQPQHF. In nucleotides, the CDR3 is TGTGCCAGCTCCCGACAGGGAAGCGATCAGCCCCAGCATTTT.

A remark on this clone: The same CDR3 can be traced to other DNA sequences in this sample. J is TRBJ2-7 and V is TRBV19; 9 positions agree with TRBD1. V lost 3 bases, J lost 4 bases, and 4 bases stayed unmatched. Germline-derived CDR1 and CDR2 are LNHDA and SQIVND (reference sequence). This CDR3 is built from 14 residues. CDR3 bases: TGTGCCAGTAGTATCGGGACAGGGACATACGAGCAGTACTTC. Protein sequence: CASSIGTGTYEQYF. Filled out from reference TRBV19 and TRBJ2-7, the complete variable domain reads DGGITQSPKYLFRKEGQNVTLSCEQNLNHDAMYWYRQDPGQGLRLIYYSQIVNDFQKGDIAEGYSVSREKKESFPLTVTSAQKNPTAFYLCASSIGTGTYEQYFGPGTRLTVT.

The chain carries TRBV3-1 (or the pseudogene TRBV3-2) and TRBJ2-1; no firm D call. The CDR3 is 11 residues long. CDR1 and CDR2 (germline): LGHDT, YNNKEL (reference sequence). The germline V and J ends were trimmed by 6 bases and 3 bases, with 3 bases remaining between them. CDR3: CASSLYNEQFF. In DNA form, the CDR3 reads TGTGCCAGCAGTCTCTACAATGAGCAGTTCTTC.

This chain uses TRBV5-4 with TRBJ2-1; 11 positions agree with TRBD1. Germline-derived CDR1 and CDR2 are SGHNT and YYREEE (reference sequence). There are 14 residues in the CDR3. V lost 3 bases to trimming and J lost 8 bases; unmatched junction nucleotides: 4. CDR3 nucleotide sequence: TGTGCCAGCAGCTCAGGACAGGGGGCATATGAGCAGTTCTTC. This translates into CASSSGQGAYEQFF.

The rearrangement uses TRBV10-3 and TRBJ2-7, with 8 bases that match TRBD2. This CDR3 comprises 12 residues. V lost 6 bases to trimming and J lost 7 bases; unmatched junction nucleotides: 5. In germline, CDR1 is ENHRY, CDR2 SYGVKD. The CDR3 bases are TGTGCCATCAGCGGGAGGGCCGGTGAGCAGTACTTC. It encodes CAISGRAGEQYF.

V gene TRBV11-2 combines with J gene TRBJ2-3; TRBD1 aligns across 9 bases. Germline CDR1 SGHAT, CDR2 FQNNGV. V shed 3 bases and J 1 base; nucleotides not matched to a gene: 2. There are 15 residues in the CDR3. CDR3 bases: TGTGCCAGCAGCTTTACAGGGGGCGGCACAGATACGCAGTATTTT. It codes for CASSFTGGGTDTQYF. The variable domain in full, completed from reference TRBV11-2 and TRBJ2-3, reads EAGVAQSPRYKIIEKRQSVAFWCNPISGHATLYWYQQILGQGPKLLIQFQNNGVVDDSQLPKDRFSAERLKGVDSTLKIQPAKLEDSAVYLCASSFTGGGTDTQYFGPGTRLTVL.